This passage covers 2 T cell receptor beta chains from one sample sequenced in a study of T cells in Graves' hyperthyroidism and ophthalmopathy. Researchers amplified the TCR beta CDR3 regions from RNA transcripts. Researchers ran a first-round RT-PCR on the TCR CDR3 using the HTBI primer set. Each CDR3 protein gets one entry after TCRdb re-called the multiplex PCR reads with MiXCR. This repertoire shows around 700,000 distinct CDR3 sequences, about 19% found once; its top ten account for 16%. Sequencing used blood. The source of these receptors is a woman between 45 and 60 years old with Graves' hyperthyroidism that later progressed to Graves' ophthalmopathy.

This clonotype was recorded at least ten times. The V and J genes are TRBV2 and TRBJ1-2; D is perhaps TRBD1 (6 bases). The CDR3 runs 14 residues. Germline-derived CDR1 and CDR2 are SNHLY and FYNNEI. The V end lost 6 bases, the J end lost 2 bases, and 13 bases lay between the germline ends. The CDR3 coding sequence is TGTGCCAGCAGAGTAGTAGGGGGAAACTATGGCTACACCTTC. Protein sequence: CASRVVGGNYGYTF.

This clonotype came up many times. The chain has TRBV2 and TRBJ1-5; D is unresolved. Trimming removed 7 bases at V and 3 bases at J, with 7 bases between. The CDR3 is 12 residues long. Germline V CDR1 and CDR2: SNHLY, FYNNEI. CDR3 region: CASMRDNQPQHF. For the CDR3, the DNA is TGTGCCAGCATGAGAGACAATCAGCCCCAGCATTTT.